This is a list of T cell receptor beta chains from one sample in a study of PD-1 blockade in mismatch repair-deficient tumors. The protocol was immunoSEQ multiplex PCR, while the TCRdb copy is restricted to in-frame clones and leaves out a portion. This sample has 90,000 to 130,000 clones, with about 74% found just once. The starting material was peripheral blood, obtained more than 58 weeks after starting pembrolizumab. The receptor source for this set is an adult with mismatch repair-deficient cancer. The CDR3 runs from the conserved cysteine through the conserved F or W. Fields, in order: clone size, J gene, D gene, V gene, CDR3 protein, CDR3 DNA. D genes are given only for firm matches. The size of a clone is reported for some rows only, either as once, few or many, or as a class for expanded clones.

.	TRBJ2-1	.	TRBV15	CATSLAEGSGQFF	TGTGCCACCAGCTTGGCGGAGGGGAGCGGGCAGTTCTTC
.	TRBJ2-1	TRBD2	TRBV11-2	CASSLGASGTYNEQFF	TGTGCCAGCAGCTTAGGGGCTAGCGGGACCTACAATGAGCAGTTCTTC
.	TRBJ2-7	TRBD1	TRBV2	CASTPRDRGPYEQYF	TGTGCCAGCACACCGCGGGACAGGGGGCCCTACGAGCAGTACTTC
few	TRBJ2-7	.	TRBV27	CASSLRGEQYF	TGTGCCAGCAGTCTAAGGGGCGAGCAGTACTTC
.	TRBJ1-3	.	TRBV19	CASSILTFGNTIYF	TGTGCCAGTAGTATCTTAACTTTTGGAAACACCATATATTTT
.	TRBJ1-2	.	TRBV27	CASSNVGNLGDGYTF	TGTGCCAGCAGCAACGTTGGGAACCTGGGAGATGGCTACACCTTC
.	TRBJ2-5	.	TRBV7-9	CASSLVRIRDKETQYF	TGTGCCAGCAGCTTAGTAAGAATCCGGGACAAAGAGACCCAGTACTTC
.	TRBJ1-5	.	TRBV5-6	CASSQGGQPQHF	TGTGCCAGCAGCCAAGGTGGGCAGCCCCAGCATTTT
.	TRBJ2-1	TRBD2	TRBV15	CATRSGSGSSYNEQFF	TGTGCCACCAGGTCTGGAAGCGGGAGCTCCTACAATGAGCAGTTCTTC
.	TRBJ2-5	.	TRBV29-1	CSVEFAEPAYQETQYF	TGCAGCGTTGAGTTTGCGGAGCCGGCCTACCAAGAGACCCAGTACTTC
.	TRBJ2-7	.	TRBV11-2	CASSLIGGRSSYEQYF	TGTGCCAGCAGCTTAATCGGTGGGAGGAGCTCCTACGAGCAGTACTTC
.	TRBJ2-7	TRBD2	TRBV6-1	CASSDPGASGPEQYF	TGTGCCAGCAGTGACCCGGGCGCTAGCGGTCCCGAGCAGTACTTC
.	TRBJ2-1	TRBD2	TRBV10-2	CASSESGTSRFEQFF	TGCGCCAGCAGTGAGTCGGGGACTAGTAGGTTTGAGCAGTTCTTC
.	TRBJ2-3	.	TRBV21-1	CASMAGEVDTQYF	TGTGCCAGCATGGCGGGAGAAGTAGATACGCAGTATTTT
once	TRBJ2-7	TRBD2	TRBV5-3	CARSPIPSGSYEQYF	TGTGCCAGAAGTCCAATACCTAGCGGGAGCTACGAGCAGTACTTC
.	TRBJ2-7	TRBD2	TRBV11-3	CASSLGGLGHYEQYF	TGTGCCAGCAGCTTAGGGGGACTAGGACACTACGAGCAGTACTTC
.	TRBJ2-7	.	TRBV5-5	CASKQVGEQYF	TGTGCCAGCAAACAAGTAGGCGAGCAGTACTTC
.	TRBJ2-1	TRBD2	TRBV6-5	CASSLAGGPDNEQFF	TGTGCCAGCAGTTTAGCGGGAGGGCCGGACAATGAGCAGTTCTTC
.	TRBJ2-5	.	TRBV2	CASSEGGLGYGETQYF	TGTGCCAGCAGTGAGGGGGGACTGGGATACGGAGAGACCCAGTACTTC
few	TRBJ2-6	.	TRBV9	CASSASQGGANVLTF	TGTGCCAGCAGCGCGAGTCAGGGGGGGGCCAACGTCCTGACTTTC